This TCR beta chain is from a study of blood T cells in healthy people across ages. General study results and limits: With age, beta diversity per million T cells declined roughly linearly, significantly by 30 to 40. Diversity figures based on one million T cells were deemed too low. Naive T cell percentage strongly correlated with TCR beta diversity.

Each individual donor underwent a draw of 8 to 10 milliliters of peripheral blood. This CDR3 has 15 residues. J lost 4 bases, V lost 4 bases, and 7 bases had no gene match. CDR1 and CDR2 from the germline V gene are MNHEY and SVGEGT. This clonotype occurred many times. Its antigen is as yet unknown. A sample-barcoded 5' primer and a J-beta primer mix were used in a second PCR of roughly 7 to 11 cycles. One entry per CDR3 protein, called by TCRdb with MiXCR from the 5' RACE reads. The table lists hundreds of thousands of distinct CDR3 sequences, about 28% of them singletons. The TCR was taken from a woman older than 75 in good health. The genes are TRBV6-2 or TRBV6-3 and TRBJ2-5; 9 nucleotides align to TRBD1. Material: blood. CDR3 amino acids: CASSFGTGLTETQYF. CDR3 in DNA: TGTGCCAGCAGTTTTGGGACAGGGCTAACAGAGACCCAGTACTTC.